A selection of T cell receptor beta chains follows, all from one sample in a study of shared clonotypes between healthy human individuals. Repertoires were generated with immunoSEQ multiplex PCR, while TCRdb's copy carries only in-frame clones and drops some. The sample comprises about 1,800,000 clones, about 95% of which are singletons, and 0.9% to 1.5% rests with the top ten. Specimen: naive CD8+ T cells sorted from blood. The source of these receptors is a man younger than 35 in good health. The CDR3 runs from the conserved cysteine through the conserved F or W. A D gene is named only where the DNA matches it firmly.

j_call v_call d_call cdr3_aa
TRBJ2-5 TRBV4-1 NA CASSPRQGSGETQYF
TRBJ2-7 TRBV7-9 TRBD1 CASSSTGTGNYEQYF
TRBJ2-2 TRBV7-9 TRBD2 CASRNGLAGGPNTGELFF
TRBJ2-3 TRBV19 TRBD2 CASSIWEGLAGDTQYF
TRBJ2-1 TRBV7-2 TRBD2 CASSLSGSISDQQFF
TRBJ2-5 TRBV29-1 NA CSALDSLQETQYF
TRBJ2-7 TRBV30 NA CAWSLDEQYF
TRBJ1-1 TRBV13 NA CASSLRQNTEAFF
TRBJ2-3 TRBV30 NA CAWGQSYTDTQYF
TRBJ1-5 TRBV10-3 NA CAISEPGSEPQHF
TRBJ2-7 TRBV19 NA CASSISPGISYEQYF
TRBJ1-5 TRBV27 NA CASSSGPGAGNQPQHF
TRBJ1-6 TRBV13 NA CASSNLGMDNSPLHF
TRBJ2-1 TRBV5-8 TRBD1 CASSQGQGLLHNEQFF
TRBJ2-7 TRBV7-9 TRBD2 CASGVGGTEQYF
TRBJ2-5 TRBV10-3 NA CAISGGGETQYF
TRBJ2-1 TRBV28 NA CASSPGPYNEQFF
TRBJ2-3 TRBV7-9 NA CASSVNRETLGTDTQYF
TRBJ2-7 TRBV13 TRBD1 CASSLGGTGGDEQYF
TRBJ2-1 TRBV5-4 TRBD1 CASSRDRSKYEQFF
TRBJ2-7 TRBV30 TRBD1 CAWSVGTVYEQYF
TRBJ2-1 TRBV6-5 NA CASSYSSSGSNEQFF
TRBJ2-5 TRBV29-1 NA CSVEGQQETQYF
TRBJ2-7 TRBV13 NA CASSPLVGRNYEQYF
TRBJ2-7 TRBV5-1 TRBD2 CASKVAGGYEQYF
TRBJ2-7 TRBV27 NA CASTKGAGASREQYF
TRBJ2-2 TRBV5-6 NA CASSLEGTGELFF
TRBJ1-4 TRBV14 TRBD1 CASSQDRGRGEKLFF
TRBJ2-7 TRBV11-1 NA CASSERQVSQEQYF